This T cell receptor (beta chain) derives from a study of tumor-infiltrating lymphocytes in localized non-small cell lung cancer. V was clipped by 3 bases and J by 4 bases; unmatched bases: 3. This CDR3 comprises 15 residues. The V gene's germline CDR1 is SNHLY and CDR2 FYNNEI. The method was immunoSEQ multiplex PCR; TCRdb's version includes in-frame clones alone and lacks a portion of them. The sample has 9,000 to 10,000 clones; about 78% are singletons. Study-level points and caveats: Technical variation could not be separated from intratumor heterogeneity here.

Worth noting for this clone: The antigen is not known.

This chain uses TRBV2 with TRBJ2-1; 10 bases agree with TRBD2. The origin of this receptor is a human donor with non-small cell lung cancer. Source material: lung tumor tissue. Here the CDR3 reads CASSDQRGGYNEQFF. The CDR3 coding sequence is TGTGCCAGCAGTGATCAGCGGGGGGGTTACAATGAGCAGTTCTTC.